The clone carrying this TCR beta chain appeared a few times. The authors prepared the TCRbeta library with unique molecular identifiers. MiXCR, run by TCRdb on the PCR reads, gives a single entry per CDR3 protein. Here the sample spans about 610,000 distinct CDR3 sequences, over 9.5% being singletons. The sample is drawn from a study of T-cell reconstitution after alpha-beta-depleted transplantation in children. V lost 0 bases to trimming and J lost 8 bases; unmatched junction nucleotides: 10. The CDR3 consists of 18 residues. Germline CDR1 MNHEY, CDR2 SVGEGT. The sequence was obtained from a human donor who donated a stem cell graft to a child with acute myeloid leukemia. Sequenced material: PBMCs from the stem cell graft donor, taken from the stem cell graft. The J gene is TRBJ2-1, the V gene TRBV6-2 or TRBV6-3; TRBD2 agrees at 13 bases. The CDR3, as DNA: TGTGCCAGCAGTTACTCGACGCGGACTAGCGGGAGTTTGGATGAGCAGTTCTTC. This codes for CASSYSTRTSGSLDEQFF.